This TCR beta chain was sequenced during a study of blood T cell repertoires in COVID-19 (dated by TCRdb to 2019 to 2021). About the full investigation: The collaborator samples originated in the United States, Italy and Spain and spanned the acute and convalescent phases of COVID-19. The material from the prospective study consisted of cDNA or gDNA derived from T cells, B-cell-depleted T cells, or PBMCs. Samples came from the ongoing ImmuneRACE study (first 160 participants) plus 1,254 subjects from 6 global collaborators. Where available, HLA class I and class II types were taken from metadata supplied by the sample provider and were not determined by assay-based typing. The repertoires were released in a freely available public database intended as a resource for research on the immune response to SARS-CoV-2. Sample metadata almost always included a de-identified subject ID, COVID-19 status, age in years and sex. The dataset comprised deeply sampled blood TCRbeta repertoires from subjects exposed to, actively infected with, or recovered from COVID-19. Results the study describes overall, beyond this receptor: Clinical and demographic metadata were provided uncurated, with the amount varying by source and participant.

In the case of this clone: Its antigen is currently not known. Nothing much larger sits one base from this clone, and base qualities are not available.

Collaborating institutions collected whole blood in K2EDTA tubes following their own protocols. Collaborator samples were shipped for TCRbeta analysis as frozen whole blood, isolated PBMCs, or DNA extracted from either sample type. The germline V gene yields SGHDT for CDR1 and YYEEEE for CDR2. The CDR3 spans 16 residues, from the cysteine through the phenylalanine. Only CDR3 DNA remains: 48 bases, in frame from the first base. Germline trimming: 3 bases from V, 2 bases from J; junction bases outside gene matches: 10. The immunoSEQ Assay, a bias-controlled multiplex PCR, was used to amplify TCRbeta CDR3 regions from genomic DNA. Under the source paper's analysis protocol: The number of nucleated cells in each sample was estimated by amplification of reference gene primers within the assay. To quantify the absolute abundance of each unique TCRbeta CDR3 rearrangement, sequence reads were collapsed and filtered. For each sample, productive Simpson clonality was calculated as the square root of Simpson's diversity index over productive rearrangements. This is the immuneACCESS table as TCRdb keeps it, with only in-frame sequences that have V and J called. A part of the clones is gone; compared with another copy, unresolved V genes explain less than half, and the rest is unexplained. V, J and clone size were drawn from that table, and D and trimming were deduced from the DNA. For this sample there are about 240,000 clones; around four fifths appear just once. Under 5% of the sample rests with the top ten.

This chain joins TRBV5-6 to TRBJ1-2; TRBD1 agrees with 7 junctional bases. The sequence was collected from a man aged 45 to 65 with acute or convalescent COVID-19. The sequencing input was peripheral blood. Read as DNA, the sequence is TGTGCCAGCAGCTCAGATTCGGGACAGTGGAACTATGGCTACACCTTC. Its translation is CASSSDSGQWNYGYTF.